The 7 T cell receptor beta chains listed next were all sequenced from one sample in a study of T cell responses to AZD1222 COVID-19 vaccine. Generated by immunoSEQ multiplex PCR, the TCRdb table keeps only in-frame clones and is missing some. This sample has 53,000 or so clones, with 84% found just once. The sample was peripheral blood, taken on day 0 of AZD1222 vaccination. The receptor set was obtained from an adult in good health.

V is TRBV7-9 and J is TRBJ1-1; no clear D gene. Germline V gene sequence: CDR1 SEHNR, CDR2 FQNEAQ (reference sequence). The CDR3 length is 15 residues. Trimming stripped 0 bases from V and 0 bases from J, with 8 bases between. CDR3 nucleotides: TGTGCCAGCAGCTTAGCGGCAGGTTTGAACACTGAAGCTTTCTTT. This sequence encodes CASSLAAGLNTEAFF.

CDR3 sequence reads: CASSELLSHTFF. In DNA, the CDR3 is TGTGCCAGCAGTGAATTATTAAGCCACACGTTCTTC. The rearrangement links TRBV25-1 to TRBJ2-1; D is uncertain. Between the trimmed V and J ends, which lost 1 base and 15 bases, there was a span of 13 bases. The CDR3 totals 12 residues. CDR1 and CDR2 (germline): MGHDK, SYGVNS.

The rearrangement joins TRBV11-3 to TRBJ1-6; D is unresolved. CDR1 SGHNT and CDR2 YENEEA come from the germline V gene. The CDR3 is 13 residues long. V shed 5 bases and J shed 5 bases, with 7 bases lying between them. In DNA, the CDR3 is TGTGCCAGCAGCCGGACGGATAATTCACCCCTCCACTTT. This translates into CASSRTDNSPLHF.

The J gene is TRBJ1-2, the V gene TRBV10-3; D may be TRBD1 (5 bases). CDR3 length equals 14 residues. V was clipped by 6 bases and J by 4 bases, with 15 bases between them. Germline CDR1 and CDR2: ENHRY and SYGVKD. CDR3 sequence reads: CAIRIDRDGYGYTF. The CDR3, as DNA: TGTGCCATCAGGATAGACCGGGACGGCTATGGCTACACCTTC.

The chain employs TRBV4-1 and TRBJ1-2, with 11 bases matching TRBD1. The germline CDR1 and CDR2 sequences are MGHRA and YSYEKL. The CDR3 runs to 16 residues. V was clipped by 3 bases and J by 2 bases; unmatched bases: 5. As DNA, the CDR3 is TGCGCCAGCAGCCATGGGGGACAGGGGGGAAACTATGGCTACACCTTC. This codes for CASSHGGQGGNYGYTF.

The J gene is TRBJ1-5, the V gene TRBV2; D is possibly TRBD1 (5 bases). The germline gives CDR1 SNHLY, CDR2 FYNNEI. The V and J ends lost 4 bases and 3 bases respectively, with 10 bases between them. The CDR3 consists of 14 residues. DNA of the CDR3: TGTGCCAGCAGTGCTTGGGGACTCAATCAGCCCCAGCATTTT. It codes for CASSAWGLNQPQHF.

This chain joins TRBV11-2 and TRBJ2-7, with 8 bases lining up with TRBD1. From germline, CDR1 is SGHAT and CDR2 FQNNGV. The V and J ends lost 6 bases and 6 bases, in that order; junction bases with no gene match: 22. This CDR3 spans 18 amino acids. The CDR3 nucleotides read TGTGCCAGCAGTCAGACAGGCACCGGACAGGGAGTATTAGGCGAGCAGTACTTC. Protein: CASSQTGTGQGVLGEQYF.